This T cell receptor (beta chain) was recorded in a study of T cells after posttransplantation cyclophosphamide. Sampled 1 year posttransplant, controls received myeloablative marrow transplants, methotrexate and a calcineurin inhibitor. General study results and limits: TRB overlap between skin or GI tissue T cells and blood was limited. Donor CD8+ memory clones often dominated recipient blood repertoires at later times. After PTCy, TRB diversity resembled that of CNI/methotrexate controls.

Trimming stripped 0 bases from V and 4 bases from J, with 12 bases between. CDR3 length: 15 residues. From germline, CDR1 is SGHRS and CDR2 YFSETQ. Comment on this clone: Its antigen is not identified.

TCRdb keeps only in-frame clones here, not all; method: immunoSEQ multiplex PCR. In the table there are over 8,500 clones, more than 70% of which are singletons. The chain carries TRBV5-1 and TRBJ2-3, with D maybe TRBD2 (7 bases). The TCR comes from a male patient between 45 and 59 years old who received an allogeneic stem cell transplant from an unrelated donor, was CMV-positive, and had chronic GVHD only. Part of the T cell pool may stem from the graft donor. The sequenced sample was PBMCs, obtained around 440 days after allogeneic stem cell transplant with calcineurin inhibitor and methotrexate. In nucleotides, the CDR3 is TGCGCCAGCAGCTTGGGCGAGGGGGGGGCAGATACGCAGTATTTT. Translating gives CASSLGEGGADTQYF. Combining the CDR3 with reference TRBV5-1 and TRBJ2-3 gives the whole variable domain KAGVTQTPRYLIKTRGQQVTLSCSPISGHRSVSWYQQTPGQGLQFLFEYFSETQRNKGNFPGRFSGRQFSNSRSEMNVSTLELGDSALYLCASSLGEGGADTQYFGPGTRLTVL.